The 20 T cell receptor beta chains below come from one sample, sequenced in a study of T cells after somatic rescue of genetic block. Profiled with immunoSEQ multiplex PCR; TCRdb holds only in-frame clones, not every one. The sample holds approximately 110,000 clones, around 90% seen once. Sequencing was performed on peripheral blood mononuclear cells (PBMCs). These receptors came from a woman under 30.

The CDR3 coding sequence is TGTGCCAGTAGTATGGCGGGAGCCGGGAACACTGAAGCTTTCTTT. Its protein is CASSMAGAGNTEAFF. The rearrangement joins TRBV19 to TRBJ1-1; D is ambiguous. V was cut by 3 bases and J by 1 base, with 12 bases left in between. The germline gives CDR1 LNHDA, CDR2 SQIVND (reference sequence). The CDR3 is 15 amino acids.

This chain links TRBV30 with TRBJ2-7, with D possibly called TRBD1 or TRBD2 (6 bases each). The V and J ends lost 1 base and 4 bases respectively, with 17 bases between them. Germline V CDR1 and CDR2: GTSNPN, SVGIG (reference sequence). CDR3 length: 15 residues. The CDR3 sequence: CAWSGGDQGWYEQYF. The DNA for the CDR3 is TGTGCCTGGAGTGGGGGGGACCAGGGGTGGTACGAGCAGTACTTC.

This chain connects TRBV9 to TRBJ1-1; D gene ambiguous. This CDR3 comprises 15 residues. Trimming took 7 bases from V and 0 from J, leaving 16 bases between them. Per the germline V gene, CDR1 is SGDLS and CDR2 is YYNGEE. This chain's CDR3 is CASGLPDGVNTEAFF. The CDR3 nucleotides read TGTGCCAGCGGGCTCCCGGATGGGGTGAACACTGAAGCTTTCTTT. Combining the CDR3 with reference TRBV9 and TRBJ1-1 gives the whole variable domain DSGVTQTPKHLITATGQRVTLRCSPRSGDLSVYWYQQSLDQGLQFLIQYYNGEERAKGNILERFSAQQFPDLHSELNLSSLELGDSALYFCASGLPDGVNTEAFFGQGTRLTVV.

J is TRBJ1-2 and V is TRBV11-2, with D tentatively TRBD1 (5 bases). Germline V gives CDR1 SGHAT, CDR2 FQNNGV. The V and J ends lost 1 base and 5 bases respectively, with 17 bases between them. The CDR3 is 16 amino acids. Here the CDR3 reads CASSLGPGESKYGYTF. The CDR3 bases are TGTGCCAGCAGCTTAGGCCCGGGGGAGAGCAAATATGGCTACACCTTC. The entire variable domain, with the rest obtained from reference TRBV11-2 and TRBJ1-2, is as follows: EAGVAQSPRYKIIEKRQSVAFWCNPISGHATLYWYQQILGQGPKLLIQFQNNGVVDDSQLPKDRFSAERLKGVDSTLKIQPAKLEDSAVYLCASSLGPGESKYGYTFGSGTRLTVV.

The V gene is TRBV19, the J gene TRBJ1-1; D is possibly TRBD1 (6 bases). CDR1 is LNHDA and CDR2 is SQIVND in the germline V gene (reference sequence). CDR3 length equals 16 residues. Trimming shortened V by 7 bases and J by 5 bases, and 23 bases separated the two germline ends. CDR3 residues: CASNYRQVLQGTEAFF. Written as DNA, the CDR3 is TGTGCCAGTAACTATCGACAGGTCCTCCAGGGGACTGAAGCTTTCTTT.

The chain joins TRBV7-2 to TRBJ2-1, with 8 bases lining up with TRBD1. This CDR3 contains 14 residues. J gave up 6 bases and V 5 bases, and 6 bases lay outside the gene matches. The germline V gene encodes CDR1 SGHTA and CDR2 FQGNSA. CDR3 loop: CASSTRQGSNEQFF. The CDR3 nucleotides read TGTGCCAGCAGCACCCGACAGGGGTCCAATGAGCAGTTCTTC.

The rearrangement uses TRBV10-1 and TRBJ2-5; no reliable D call. The CDR3 extends over 14 amino acids. Looked up from germline, CDR1 is WNHNN and CDR2 is SYGVQD (reference sequence). V lost 0 bases and J 2 bases, leaving 7 bases between the germline ends. The CDR3 DNA is TGCGCCAGCAGTGAGTCTCCCCAGCAAGAGACCCAGTACTTC. Amino acids: CASSESPQQETQYF.

The CDR3 bases are TGTGCCAGCAGCGCCGGAGAGAGCTCCTATAATTCACCCCTCCACTTT. This encodes CASSAGESSYNSPLHF. The V gene is TRBV9, the J gene TRBJ1-6; D remains unclear. V was pared by 3 bases and J by 0 bases, with 10 bases between. Germline V gene sequence: CDR1 SGDLS, CDR2 YYNGEE. The CDR3 runs to 16 residues. The variable domain in full, with the rest retrieved from reference TRBV9 and TRBJ1-6, is DSGVTQTPKHLITATGQRVTLRCSPRSGDLSVYWYQQSLDQGLQFLIQYYNGEERAKGNILERFSAQQFPDLHSELNLSSLELGDSALYFCASSAGESSYNSPLHFGNGTRLTVT.

The chain uses TRBV4-3 and TRBJ2-1, with 9 bases identical to TRBD1. Germline assignment: CDR1 LGHNA and CDR2 YSLEER. Trimming cost V 4 bases and J 5 bases; bases outside gene matches: 3. This CDR3 spans 14 amino acids. This CDR3 is CASSRGTGNNEQFF. As DNA, the CDR3 is TGCGCCAGCAGCCGCGGGACAGGGAACAATGAGCAGTTCTTC.

This chain joins TRBV7-3 and TRBJ2-1; D uncertain. CDR3 size: 13 residues. The germline gives CDR1 SGHTA, CDR2 FQGTGA. V lost 2 bases, J lost 5 bases, and 7 bases lay in between. This CDR3 is CASSLGRNNEQFF. CDR3 in DNA: TGTGCCAGCAGCTTAGGCAGGAACAATGAGCAGTTCTTC.

This clone was picked up one time. The germline gene is not matched at one end of the junction; a read error may be the cause. The chain combines TRBV4-3 with TRBJ1-4; 7 bases match TRBD1. Looked up from germline, CDR1 is LGHNA and CDR2 is YSLEER. CDR3 length: 15 amino acids. DNA for the CDR3: TGCGCCAGCAGCCAAGGCTTGGGACAGCCTTTTACCCCCATTTGG. It is translated as CASSQGLGQPFTPIW.

This chain joins TRBV4-3 and TRBJ2-3; 11 nucleotides align to TRBD2. The trim removed 2 bases at V and 0 bases at J, leaving 7 bases unmatched. Germline loops: CDR1 LGHNA, CDR2 YSLEER. The CDR3 runs to 18 residues. CDR3 sequence: CASSQFATSGVSTDTQYF. Written as DNA, the CDR3 is TGCGCCAGCAGCCAATTTGCGACTAGCGGGGTTAGCACAGATACGCAGTATTTT.

The rearrangement uses TRBV10-3 and TRBJ2-7; TRBD2 matches 7 bases. Trimming at V came to 6 bases and at J to 3 bases, leaving 14 bases not matched to a gene. Germline CDR1 ENHRY, CDR2 SYGVKD. This CDR3 spans 16 amino acids. In nucleotides, the CDR3 is TGTGCCATCAGCCTTAGGGAGGGTGGGGCCAACTACGAGCAGTACTTC. Protein: CAISLREGGANYEQYF.

The rearrangement joins TRBV13 to TRBJ1-2; D possibly corresponds to TRBD1 (5 bases). This CDR3 is 13 amino acids long. V was shortened by 1 base and J by 5 bases, with 8 bases between the two germline ends. The germline V gene encodes CDR1 PRHDT and CDR2 FYEKMQ (reference sequence). This CDR3 reads CASSLEQAYGYTF. DNA for the CDR3: TGTGCCAGCAGCTTAGAACAGGCTTATGGCTACACCTTC. Based on the CDR3 plus reference TRBV13 and TRBJ1-2, the full variable domain is AAGVIQSPRHLIKEKRETATLKCYPIPRHDTVYWYQQGPGQDPQFLISFYEKMQSDKGSIPDRFSAQQFSDYHSELNMSSLELGDSALYFCASSLEQAYGYTFGSGTRLTVV.

V usage is TRBV4-2 and J usage is TRBJ1-3, with D unresolved. The CDR3 runs to 15 residues. Germline V CDR1 and CDR2: LGHNA, YNFKEQ. V gave up 1 base and J gave up 0 bases, with 7 bases separating them. The CDR3 here is CASSQVKGSGNTIYF. In DNA, the CDR3 is TGTGCCAGCAGCCAAGTCAAGGGCTCTGGAAACACCATATATTTT.

The chain links TRBV30 to TRBJ2-7; D may correspond to TRBD1 or TRBD2 (5 bases each). Germline V lookup: CDR1 GTSNPN, CDR2 SVGIG (reference sequence). CDR3 length: 17 amino acids. With 3 bases removed from V and 3 bases from J, the gap between germline ends came to 24 bases. The CDR3 DNA follows: TGTGCCTGGAGCCCAGAGGGGTGGGCGAAGGGCCTCTACGAGCAGTACTTC. Its protein product is CAWSPEGWAKGLYEQYF.

The V and J genes are TRBV5-1 and TRBJ2-7; D might be TRBD2 (7 bases). This CDR3 is built from 13 residues. Trimming stripped 4 bases from V and 5 bases from J, with 13 bases between. CDR1 is SGHRS and CDR2 is YFSETQ in the germline V gene. Here the CDR3 reads CASSPAGAHEQYF. The CDR3 DNA is TGCGCCAGCAGCCCCGCGGGGGCCCACGAGCAGTACTTC.

The V call is TRBV5-4, the J call TRBJ1-6; unclear D gene. Germline V gene data show CDR1 as SGHNT and CDR2 as YYREEE (reference sequence). The CDR3 spans 14 residues. V lost 2 bases, J lost 9 bases, and 12 bases lay in between. CDR3 region: CASSLIGEGSPLHF. DNA for the CDR3: TGTGCCAGCAGCTTAATCGGGGAAGGTTCACCCCTCCACTTT. Full variable domain (outside the CDR3, taken from reference TRBV5-4 and TRBJ1-6): ETGVTQSPTHLIKTRGQQVTLRCSSQSGHNTVSWYQQALGQGPQFIFQYYREEENGRGNFPPRFSGLQFPNYSSELNVNALELDDSALYLCASSLIGEGSPLHFGNGTRLTVT.

The chain has TRBV28 and TRBJ1-5; D gene unclear. Deletions cut 1 base from V and 0 bases from J, with 4 bases between. CDR3 length: 14 residues. Germline V gene sequence: CDR1 MDHEN, CDR2 SYDVKM. The CDR3 DNA reads TGTGCCAGCAGTTTATCCTATAGCAATCAGCCCCAGCATTTT. Translation: CASSLSYSNQPQHF.

The J gene is TRBJ2-1, the V gene TRBV5-4; D perhaps matches TRBD2 (7 bases). Trimming removed 5 bases from V and 2 bases from J, with 26 bases in between. Germline loops: CDR1 SGHNT, CDR2 YYREEE (reference sequence). The CDR3 contains 19 residues. DNA of the CDR3: TGTGCCAGCAGTCAGGGGAGTCTCGGCGGGGGCCTTACCTACAATGAGCAGTTCTTC. Amino acid sequence: CASSQGSLGGGLTYNEQFF.